This TCR beta chain was sequenced for a study of regulatory T cells in long-lasting Graves disease. Study-level background: Graves' patients who were just diagnosed had used antithyroid drugs for under 3 months.

In this sample, this clonotype turned up a few times. This CDR3 is 15 amino acids long. V was trimmed by 2 bases and J by 0 bases, leaving 12 bases between them. CDR1 is DFQATT, CDR2 SNEGSKA, per germline (reference sequence). Documented time point: newly diagnosed GD, antithyroid drugs for less than 3 months. Researchers made the TCR library from RNA that was extracted from PBMCs. HTBI primers from iRepertoire and Arm-PCR of CDR3 regions yielded the TCR beta libraries. TCRdb recomputed calls from the multiplex PCR reads with MiXCR, one row per CDR3 protein. The sample contains approximately 390,000 distinct CDR3 sequences, around 16% of which appear only once. These same data were also listed under a study on T cells in Graves' hyperthyroidism and ophthalmopathy.

This sequence joins TRBV20-1 and TRBJ2-3; D not certain. Sequences were derived from peripheral blood mononuclear cells (PBMCs), sampled at new diagnosis, from a patient treated with antithyroid drugs. The TCR was taken from a woman between 18 and 30 years old with Graves disease. CDR3 nucleotide sequence: TGCAGTGCTAGAACCGGGTCCTTTAGCACAGATACGCAGTATTTT. Amino acid sequence: CSARTGSFSTDTQYF.